Below, 3 T cell receptor beta chains from the same sample are listed, as sequenced in a study of shared clonotypes between healthy human individuals. Here immunoSEQ multiplex PCR was the method, and the copy in TCRdb shows in-frame clones only, minus some. The sample consists of roughly 1,000,000 clones, around 78% of them appearing once. The sequenced sample was memory CD4+ T cells from PBMCs. Stated subset: CD45RA-negative fraction. The receptor set was obtained from a man between 18 and 35 years old in good health. Some clones in this sample may be carry-over from other donors' samples.

This chain connects TRBV21-1 to TRBJ1-1. TRBV21-1 is noted as a pseudogene. This CDR3 has 14 amino acids. CDR3 in DNA: TGTGCCAGCAGCAAGTGCGATTTGAACACTGAAGCTTTCTTT. Its protein is CASSKCDLNTEAFF.

The V gene is TRBV27, the J gene TRBJ1-2, with D tentatively TRBD1 (5 bases). Germline CDR1 is MNHEY and CDR2 is SMNVEV (reference sequence). Trimming took off 0 bases at V and 5 bases at J, with 22 bases between the two ends. The CDR3 is made up of 18 amino acids. DNA of the CDR3: TGTGCCAGCAGTTTATCGGGGCTGAACCTGCCCACGAGGTATGGCTACACCTTC. Residues: CASSLSGLNLPTRYGYTF.

The chain carries TRBV29-1 and TRBJ2-1, with no clear D. CDR1 is SQVTM and CDR2 is ANQGSEA in the germline V gene. Trimming took off 5 bases at V and 12 bases at J, with 14 bases between the two ends. CDR3 length: 11 residues. The CDR3: CSVTGVLGQFF. The DNA of the CDR3 is TGCAGCGTTACGGGTGTCTTGGGGCAGTTCTTC.